A selection of T cell receptor beta chains follows, all from one sample in a study of blood T cell repertoires in COVID-19. Measured with immunoSEQ multiplex PCR; TCRdb has only the in-frame clones, and not every one. This repertoire shows some 110,000 clones, around three quarters found once; its top ten account for more than 15%. Sample: peripheral blood. The receptors here all came from a man in his sixties with active or convalescent COVID-19. CDR3s include the opening cysteine and the closing phenylalanine or tryptophan. A D gene is named only where the DNA matches it firmly. Clone size is given for some rows only: seen once, a few or many times, or a class if the clone is expanded.

TRBV2	TRBD2	TRBJ2-5	NA	TGTGCCAGCAGCTCTAGCGGGAGTAAAGAGACCCAGTACTTC	CASSSSGSKETQYF
TRBV7-7	NA	TRBJ2-3	NA	TGTGCCAGCAGCTTCCGCGTGGGCACAGATACGCAGTATTTT	CASSFRVGTDTQYF
TRBV28	TRBD2	TRBJ2-7	once	TGTGCCAGCCGCCAGGGGGGACTAGCGGGCCGCGGAGAGCAGTACTTC	CASRQGGLAGRGEQYF
TRBV7-3	TRBD2	TRBJ2-1	few	TGTGCCAGCAGCTTAAACCCACAGGTTTGGTTTGCTAGCGGGAGGGCTGACAATGAGCAGTTCTTC	CASSLNPQVWFASGRADNEQFF
TRBV2	TRBD1	TRBJ2-1	NA	TGTGCCAGCAGTGGGACAGGGAGAACCCCCATGGGCAATGAGCAGTTCTTC	CASSGTGRTPMGNEQFF
TRBV19	TRBD2	TRBJ2-7	NA	TGTGCCAGTAGTAGGCTAGGGGGAGCGGGAGGACTAGACGAGCAGTACTTC	CASSRLGGAGGLDEQYF
TRBV24-1	TRBD2	TRBJ2-7	NA	TGTGCCACCAAAGGGACTAGCGGGAGTCGCGAGCAGTACTTC	CATKGTSGSREQYF
TRBV7-3	NA	TRBJ2-3	NA	TGTGCCAGCAGCTTAGGACAGACTATCGATACGCAGTATTTT	CASSLGQTIDTQYF
TRBV24-1	NA	TRBJ2-6	NA	TGTGCCACCAGTGATTTGGGACTAAAAAGCTCTGGGGCCAACGTCCTGACTTTC	CATSDLGLKSSGANVLTF
TRBV11-2	TRBD1	TRBJ2-1	NA	TGTGCCAGCAGCACCGGGACAGGGGGAGTAAGGTCCAATGAGCAGTTCTTC	CASSTGTGGVRSNEQFF
TRBV25-1	TRBD1	TRBJ1-3	NA	TGTGCCAGCAACAGGGGGCAAACCATATATTTT	CASNRGQTIYF
TRBV6-6	NA	TRBJ1-3	NA	TGTGCCAGCAGTCAGACAGGAGTCTCTGGAAACACCATATATTTT	CASSQTGVSGNTIYF
TRBV29-1	TRBD2	TRBJ2-3	NA	TGCAGCCTAAAACTAGCGGGAGCAGATACGCAGTATTTT	CSLKLAGADTQYF
TRBV18	TRBD1	TRBJ1-1	NA	TGTGCCAGCTACCAGATCAGGGGGGAAACTGAAGCTTTCTTT	CASYQIRGETEAFF
TRBV9	NA	TRBJ1-5	NA	TGTGCCAGCAGGGGGAACCGTGGGAGTCAGCCCCAGCATTTT	CASRGNRGSQPQHF
TRBV7-2	TRBD2	TRBJ2-2	NA	TGTGCCAGCAGCTTACCAGCGGGGCCTTTCACCGGGGAGCTGTTTTTT	CASSLPAGPFTGELFF
TRBV5-1	NA	TRBJ2-5	NA	TGCGCCAGCAGCTTATCCCCAACCCTCGGCCAAGAGACCCAGTACTTC	CASSLSPTLGQETQYF
TRBV10-1	TRBD1	TRBJ1-5	NA	TGCGCCAGCAGTGGAACCGGGACAGGGGCCCCCAGCCAGCCCCAGCATTTT	CASSGTGTGAPSQPQHF
TRBV7-9	TRBD2	TRBJ2-5	NA	TGTGCCAGCAGCCCTCCTGTTCAGCGGGGGGAAGAGACCCAGTACTTC	CASSPPVQRGEETQYF
TRBV4-2	NA	TRBJ2-2	once	TGTGCCAGCAGCCAAGTTCCTCTCGAGGGTGCCGGGGAGCTGTTTTTT	CASSQVPLEGAGELFF
TRBV19	TRBD2	TRBJ2-1	NA	TGTGCCAGTGGCCCGACTAGCGGGGCGAGCTCCTACAATGAGCAGTTCTTC	CASGPTSGASSYNEQFF
TRBV10-3	TRBD2	TRBJ2-3	once	TGTGCCATCAGCAGACTAAAAGCGGGGCTCACAGATACGCAGTATTTT	CAISRLKAGLTDTQYF
TRBV6-5	TRBD2	TRBJ2-7	NA	TGTGCCAGCAGTAGGGAACTAGCGGGGACCTACGAGCAGTACTTC	CASSRELAGTYEQYF
TRBV18	NA	TRBJ1-5	NA	TGTGCCAGCTCACCTTCGGGCGGGGCGTTGGGTCAGCCCCAGCATTTT	CASSPSGGALGQPQHF
TRBV18	NA	TRBJ1-5	few	TGTGCCAGCTCAGAGAAGGAACTGGCGGCCCAGCATTTT	CASSEKELAAQHF
TRBV7-9	NA	TRBJ1-4	NA	TGTGCCAGCAGCCGGCCCCCAAGGGGTGAAAAACTGTTTTTT	CASSRPPRGEKLFF
TRBV12-3/TRBV12-4	NA	TRBJ2-5	NA	TGTGCCAGCAGTTCTACAGGGCCAGAGACCCAGTACTTC	CASSSTGPETQYF
TRBV19	NA	TRBJ1-5	NA	TGTGCCAGTAGTGTACAGGGTCATCAGCCCCAGCATTTT	CASSVQGHQPQHF
TRBV27	NA	TRBJ1-2	NA	TGTGCCAGCATGGGACACCCTAACTATGGCTACACCTTC	CASMGHPNYGYTF
TRBV28	NA	TRBJ1-5	NA	TGTGCCAGCAGTTTAGGGTGGGGCTCGGGTCCACAGCATTTT	CASSLGWGSGPQHF
TRBV4-2	NA	TRBJ1-4	NA	TGTGCCAGCAGCCAAGACCCGGACAGCGCAACTAATGAAAAACTGTTTTTT	CASSQDPDSATNEKLFF
TRBV29-1	NA	TRBJ1-5	NA	TGCAGCGTTGCTCAAGGGGGCAATCAGCCCCAGCATTTT	CSVAQGGNQPQHF
TRBV7-8	TRBD2	TRBJ2-1	NA	TGTGCCAGCGGGGGCGGGAGGACTACCAATGAGCAGTTCTTC	CASGGGRTTNEQFF
TRBV28	NA	TRBJ1-5	NA	TGTGCCAGCAGTCTGCCCCAAAATCAGGGCCAGCATTTT	CASSLPQNQGQHF
TRBV16	NA	TRBJ2-1	NA	TGTGCCAGCAGCCAATGGGGTAGCGATGAGCAGTTCTTC	CASSQWGSDEQFF
TRBV5-1	TRBD2	TRBJ2-1	few	TGCGCCAGCAGCTCCTCCCTAGCGGGAGTAGGAAATGAGCAGTTCTTC	CASSSSLAGVGNEQFF
TRBV7-2	NA	TRBJ2-2	NA	TGTGCCAGCAGCTTAGCGGGGGGCGGGGAGCTGTTTTTT	CASSLAGGGELFF
TRBV20-1	NA	TRBJ2-3	NA	TGCAGTGCTTCGGGCACAGATACGCAGTATTTT	CSASGTDTQYF
TRBV6-2/TRBV6-3	TRBD2	TRBJ2-2	NA	TGTGCCAGCAGTTCCGGGACTAGGGATACCGGGGAGCTGTTTTTT	CASSSGTRDTGELFF
TRBV4-3	TRBD1	TRBJ1-6	NA	TGCGCCAGCAGCCAAGGGGACAGAAACTCACCCCTCCACTTT	CASSQGDRNSPLHF
TRBV23-1	TRBD2	TRBJ2-2	few	TGCGCCAGCAGTCTCCGGGACTACTTAACCGGGGAGCTGTTTTTT	CASSLRDYLTGELFF
TRBV2	NA	TRBJ2-1	NA	TGTGCCGGCAAGGCGGAGGATGAGCAGTTCTTC	CAGKAEDEQFF
TRBV18	NA	TRBJ1-1	NA	TGTGCCAGCTCACTGCGGCAGACGAACACTGAAGCTTTCTTT	CASSLRQTNTEAFF